This entry lists 4 T cell receptor beta chains sequenced from one sample in a study of CD8 T cell repertoires and HIV-1 epitope variants. Sequencing was performed with immunoSEQ multiplex PCR; in TCRdb, only in-frame clones are kept and a portion is missing. This sample has approximately 5,000 clones, with about 66% found just once. The antigens these receptors bind are not known. The sample comprised cultured CD8+ T cells derived from PBMCs. The source of these receptors is a male donor with HIV.

The chain uses TRBV7-8 and TRBJ1-2; the D is unclear. The germline V gene has CDR1 SGHVS and CDR2 FQNEAQ. The CDR3 has 15 residues. Between the trimmed V and J ends, which lost 1 base and 2 bases, there was a span of 11 bases. The CDR3 spells CASSLEEVSNYGYTF. In DNA form, the CDR3 reads TGTGCCAGCAGCTTAGAAGAGGTTTCGAACTATGGCTACACCTTC.

This clone was counted only a few times. One end of the junction varies from germline; a read error may be responsible. The CDR3 region is CASREGLASDTQYF. The CDR3 nucleotides are TGTGCCAGCAGGGAAGGACTAGCGTCGGATACGCAGTATTTT. J is TRBJ2-3 and V is TRBV2, with TRBD2 matching over 9 bases. The length of the CDR3 is 14 residues. From germline, CDR1 is SNHLY and CDR2 FYNNEI.

This clone occurred once. The rearrangement uses TRBV6-5 and TRBJ2-1; D gene ambiguous. The V gene lost 7 bases and the J gene lost 6 bases, with 10 bases spanning the gap. Germline V gene sequence: CDR1 MNHEY, CDR2 SVGAGI. The CDR3 has 12 residues. Written as DNA, the CDR3 is TGTGCCAGCATTACAGAAAGCAATGAGCAGTTCTTC. Residues: CASITESNEQFF.

This chain uses TRBV5-1 with TRBJ2-2, with 7 nucleotides matching TRBD1. This CDR3 comprises 14 residues. Trimming cost V 0 bases and J 6 bases; bases outside gene matches: 2. The germline V gene encodes CDR1 SGHRS and CDR2 YFSETQ. CDR3 region: CASSLAGGAGELFF. For the CDR3, the DNA is TGCGCCAGCAGCTTGGCAGGGGGTGCCGGGGAGCTGTTTTTT.